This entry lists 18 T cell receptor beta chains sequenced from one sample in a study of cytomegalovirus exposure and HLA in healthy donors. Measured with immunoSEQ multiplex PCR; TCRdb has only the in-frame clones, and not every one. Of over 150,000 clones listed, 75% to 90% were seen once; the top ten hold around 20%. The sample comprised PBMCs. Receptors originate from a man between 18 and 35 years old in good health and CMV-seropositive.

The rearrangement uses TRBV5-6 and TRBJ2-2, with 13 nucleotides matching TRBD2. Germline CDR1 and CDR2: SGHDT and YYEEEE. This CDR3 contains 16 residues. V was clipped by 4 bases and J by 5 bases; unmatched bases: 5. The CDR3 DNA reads TGTGCCAGCAGCCTCGGACTAGCGGGAGCAACCGGGGAGCTGTTTTTT. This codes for CASSLGLAGATGELFF.

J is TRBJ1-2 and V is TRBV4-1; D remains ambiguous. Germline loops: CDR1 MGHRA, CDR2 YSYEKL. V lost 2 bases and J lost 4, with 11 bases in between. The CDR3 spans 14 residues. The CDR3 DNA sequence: TGCGCCAGCAGCCAACCCTGGCCAGGCTATGGCTACACCTTC. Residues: CASSQPWPGYGYTF.

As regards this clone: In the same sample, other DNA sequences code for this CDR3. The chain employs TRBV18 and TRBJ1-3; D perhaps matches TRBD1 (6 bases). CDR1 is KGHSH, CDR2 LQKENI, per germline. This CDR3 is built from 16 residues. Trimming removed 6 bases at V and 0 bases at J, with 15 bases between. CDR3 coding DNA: TGTGCCAGCTCGCCAGAGACAGGTTCCTCTGGAAACACCATATATTTT. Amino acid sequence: CASSPETGSSGNTIYF.

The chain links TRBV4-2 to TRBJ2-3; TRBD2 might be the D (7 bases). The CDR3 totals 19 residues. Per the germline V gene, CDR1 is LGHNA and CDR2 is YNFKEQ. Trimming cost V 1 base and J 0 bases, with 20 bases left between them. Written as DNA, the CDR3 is TGTGCCAGCAGCCAAGGACGCATGGGGGGGCAATATAGCACAGATACGCAGTATTTT. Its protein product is CASSQGRMGGQYSTDTQYF.

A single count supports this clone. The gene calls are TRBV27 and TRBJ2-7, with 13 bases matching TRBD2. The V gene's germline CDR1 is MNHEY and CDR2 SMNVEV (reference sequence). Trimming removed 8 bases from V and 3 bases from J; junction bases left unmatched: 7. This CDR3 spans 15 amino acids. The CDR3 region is CASRLAGGNLYEQYF. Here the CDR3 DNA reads TGTGCCAGCCGACTAGCGGGAGGCAACCTCTACGAGCAGTACTTC.

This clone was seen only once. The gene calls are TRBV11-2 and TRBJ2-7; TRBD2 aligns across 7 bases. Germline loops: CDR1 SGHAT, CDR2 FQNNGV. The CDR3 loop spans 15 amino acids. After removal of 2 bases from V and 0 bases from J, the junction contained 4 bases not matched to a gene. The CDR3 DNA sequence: TGTGCCAGCAGCTTAACTAGCGTACACTCCTACGAGCAGTACTTC. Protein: CASSLTSVHSYEQYF.

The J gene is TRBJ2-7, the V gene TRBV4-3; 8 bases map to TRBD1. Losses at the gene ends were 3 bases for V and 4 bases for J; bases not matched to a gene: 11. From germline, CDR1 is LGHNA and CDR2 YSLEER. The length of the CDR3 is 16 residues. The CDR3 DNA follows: TGCGCCAGCAGCCACGGCCTCGGACAGGGAGAGTACGAGCAGTACTTC. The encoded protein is CASSHGLGQGEYEQYF.

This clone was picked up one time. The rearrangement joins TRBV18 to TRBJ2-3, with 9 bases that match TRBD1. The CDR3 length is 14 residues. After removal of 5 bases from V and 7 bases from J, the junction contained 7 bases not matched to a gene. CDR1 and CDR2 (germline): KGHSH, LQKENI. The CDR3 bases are TGTGCCAGCTCAACCGCAGGGACAGGGAATACGCAGTATTTT. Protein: CASSTAGTGNTQYF.

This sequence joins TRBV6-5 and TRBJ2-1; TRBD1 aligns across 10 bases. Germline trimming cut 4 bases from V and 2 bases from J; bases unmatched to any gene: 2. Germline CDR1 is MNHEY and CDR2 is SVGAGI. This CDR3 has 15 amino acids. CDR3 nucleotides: TGTGCCAGCAGTTTAGACAGGGGGCCCTACAATGAGCAGTTCTTC. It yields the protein CASSLDRGPYNEQFF.

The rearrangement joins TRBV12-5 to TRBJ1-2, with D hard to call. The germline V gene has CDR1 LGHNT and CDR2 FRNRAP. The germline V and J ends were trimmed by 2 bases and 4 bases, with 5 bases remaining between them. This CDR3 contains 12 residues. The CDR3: CASGLTGYGYTF. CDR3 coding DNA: TGTGCTAGTGGTTTGACGGGCTATGGCTACACCTTC.

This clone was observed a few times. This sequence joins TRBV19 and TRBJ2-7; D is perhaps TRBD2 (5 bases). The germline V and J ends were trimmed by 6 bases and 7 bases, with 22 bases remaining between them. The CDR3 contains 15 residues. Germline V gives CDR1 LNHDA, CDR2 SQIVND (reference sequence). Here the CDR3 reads CASSPLSGGKGEQYF. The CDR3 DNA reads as TGTGCCAGTAGCCCCCTAAGCGGTGGGAAGGGAGAGCAGTACTTC.

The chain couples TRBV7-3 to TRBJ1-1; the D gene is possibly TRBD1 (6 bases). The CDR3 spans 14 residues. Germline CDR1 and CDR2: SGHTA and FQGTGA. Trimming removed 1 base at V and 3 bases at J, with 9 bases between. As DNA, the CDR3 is TGTGCCAGCAGCTTAATGGCAGGGGACACTGAAGCTTTCTTT. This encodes CASSLMAGDTEAFF.

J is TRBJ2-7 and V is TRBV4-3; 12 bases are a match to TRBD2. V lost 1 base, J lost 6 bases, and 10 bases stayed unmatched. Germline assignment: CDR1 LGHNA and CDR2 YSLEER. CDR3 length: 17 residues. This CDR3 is CASSQGLAGESAREQYF. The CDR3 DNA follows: TGCGCCAGCAGCCAAGGACTAGCGGGAGAATCTGCCCGCGAGCAGTACTTC.

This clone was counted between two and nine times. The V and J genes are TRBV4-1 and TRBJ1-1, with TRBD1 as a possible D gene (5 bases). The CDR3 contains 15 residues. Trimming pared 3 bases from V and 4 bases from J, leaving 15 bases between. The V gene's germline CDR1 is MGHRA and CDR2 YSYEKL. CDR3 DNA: TGCGCCAGCAGCCACCGTTTCACAGGTCCCACTGAAGCTTTCTTT. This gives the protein CASSHRFTGPTEAFF.

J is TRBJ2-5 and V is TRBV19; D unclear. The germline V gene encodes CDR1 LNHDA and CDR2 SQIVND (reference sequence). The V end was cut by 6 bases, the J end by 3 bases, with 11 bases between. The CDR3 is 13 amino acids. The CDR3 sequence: CASRVHGEETQYF. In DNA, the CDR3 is TGTGCCAGTAGGGTACATGGTGAAGAGACCCAGTACTTC.

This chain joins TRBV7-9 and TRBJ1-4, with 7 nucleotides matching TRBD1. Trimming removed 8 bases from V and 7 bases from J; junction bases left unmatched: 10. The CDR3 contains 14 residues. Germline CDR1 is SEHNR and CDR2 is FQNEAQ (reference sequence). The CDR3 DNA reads TGTGCCAGCCGGACGTCAGGGGGTAGTGAAAAACTGTTTTTT. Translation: CASRTSGGSEKLFF.

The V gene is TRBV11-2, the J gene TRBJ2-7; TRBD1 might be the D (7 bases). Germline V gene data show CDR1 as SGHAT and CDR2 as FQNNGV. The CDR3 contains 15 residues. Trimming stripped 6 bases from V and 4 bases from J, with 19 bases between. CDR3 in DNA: TGTGCCAGCAGTTCCCTCAGGGGGAGGATGTACGAGCAGTACTTC. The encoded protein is CASSSLRGRMYEQYF.

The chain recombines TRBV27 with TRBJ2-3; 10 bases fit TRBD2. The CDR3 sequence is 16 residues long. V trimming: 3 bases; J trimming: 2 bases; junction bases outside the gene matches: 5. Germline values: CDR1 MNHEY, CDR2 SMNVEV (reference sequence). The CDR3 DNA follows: TGTGCCAGCAGTTTTAGGCTAGCGGGAGCCACAGATACGCAGTATTTT. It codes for CASSFRLAGATDTQYF.